These 2 T cell receptor beta chains came from one sample sequenced in a study of blood T cell repertoires in COVID-19. Produced via immunoSEQ multiplex PCR; TCRdb's table is partial and in-frame only. Of some 150,000 clones detected, about 87% appear once; the ten largest clones hold around 38%. Sequenced input: peripheral blood. Receptors were obtained from a man in his fifties who had recovered from COVID-19.

This clone has just one count. The chain combines TRBV4-2 with TRBJ2-7; D remains unclear. The CDR3 consists of 15 residues. Germline lookup yields CDR1 LGHNA and CDR2 YNFKEQ. Trimming took off 2 bases at V and 0 bases at J, with 11 bases between the two ends. The CDR3 coding sequence is TGTGCCAGCAGCCAACTGGCCTCTCCCTCCTACGAGCAGTACTTC. Amino acids: CASSQLASPSYEQYF.

The chain uses TRBV3-1 (or the pseudogene TRBV3-2) and TRBJ1-5; D gene unclear. The germline gives CDR1 LGHDT, CDR2 YNNKEL (reference sequence). Trimming removed 1 base at V and 6 bases at J, with 4 bases between. The CDR3 is made up of 12 amino acids. This chain's CDR3 is CASSQAGQPQHF. The CDR3 DNA reads TGTGCCAGCAGCCAAGCCGGTCAGCCCCAGCATTTT.